The sequence of this T cell receptor beta chain was determined in a study of CXCR3-negative and CXCR3-positive naive CD8 T cells. Whole-study results and caveats: The study found comparably high diversity in both naive subsets and much lower diversity in memory CD8+ cells. The TRB CDR3s that CXCR3-positive naive cells carried were more hydrophobic than those of CXCR3-negative naive cells. Naive CXCR3-positive and CXCR3-negative cells shared TRBV-TRBJ usage; memory cells diverged.

The CDR3 has 15 amino acids. The germline V gene has CDR1 SGHDN and CDR2 FVKESK. As for this clonotype: Its antigen is not identified.

Researchers prepared the TRB cDNA libraries using 5' RACE with UMI labels. From its re-call of the 5' RACE reads, TCRdb lists each CDR3 protein once, without DNA. The sample data list around 120,000 distinct CDR3 sequences. Sequenced input: naive CXCR3+ CD8+ T cells from blood. The subset denotes: CD45RO-CCR7+CD27+CD95- naive CD8+ T cells expressing CXCR3 (TNR3+). The J gene is TRBJ2-3, the V gene TRBV14. This TCR came from a human donor in good health. Some clones in this sample may be carry-over from other donors' samples. The CDR3 sequence: CASSPGNFRTDTQYF.